This T cell receptor (beta chain) was obtained from a study of blood T cell repertoires in COVID-19 (dated by TCRdb to the early 2020s). About the full investigation: Collaborator samples came from the United States, Italy and Spain and covered acute and convalescent phases of COVID-19. The material from the prospective study consisted of cDNA or gDNA derived from T cells, B-cell-depleted T cells, or PBMCs. Subjects who had been exposed to COVID-19, were actively infected with it, or had recovered from it provided the deeply sampled blood TCRbeta repertoires that made up the dataset. The repertoires were released in a freely available public database meant as a resource for research on the immune response to SARS-CoV-2. The samples were drawn from the first 160 participants of the ongoing ImmuneRACE study and from 1,254 subjects provided by 6 global collaborators. Sample metadata almost always included a de-identified subject ID, COVID-19 status, age in years and sex. Where available, HLA class I and class II types were obtained from metadata supplied by the sample provider rather than from assay-based typing. Broader findings and caveats from the paper: How much clinical and demographic metadata was included differed by source and by participant, and the metadata was provided uncurated.

V is cut back by 0 bases and J by 7 bases, with 4 bases in the junction unmatched. The CDR3 contains 15 residues, cysteine and phenylalanine counted. The read is trimmed to its CDR3 DNA, 45 bases read in frame from base 1. CDR1 and CDR2 (MGHRA, YSYEKL) derive from the germline V gene. As concerns this clone: Its cognate antigen has yet to be identified. Base qualities are not provided; no much larger clone lies one nucleotide away.

TCRbeta CDR3 regions were amplified from genomic DNA using the immunoSEQ Assay, a bias-controlled multiplex PCR. In the source study's methods: The number of nucleated cells in each sample was estimated from the amplification of reference gene primers within the assay. To quantify the absolute abundance of each unique TCRbeta CDR3 rearrangement, sequence reads were collapsed and filtered. Productive Simpson clonality was computed per sample as the square root of Simpson's diversity index over productive rearrangements. The immuneACCESS repertoire file appears here via TCRdb, limited to in-frame rearrangements. These files lack a portion of the clones; in checked studies, under half of the deficit traces to unresolved V genes, and the cause of the others is not known. D and trimming come from the DNA, and the V and J calls and clone size come from that table. In this sample the table shows about 200,000 clones, just under 85% of which occur a single time. Clones ranked in the top ten supply 0.9% to 0.95% of the sample.

In Seattle, one collaborating source enrolled patients while the infection was active and tracked those patients longitudinally over the course of disease. Collaborating institutions collected whole blood in K2EDTA tubes following their own protocols. For TCRbeta analysis, collaborator samples were shipped as frozen whole blood, as isolated PBMCs, or as DNA extracted from either sample type. The chain uses TRBV4-1 and TRBJ1-3; the junction holds 9 bases that match TRBD1. This receptor was taken from a man aged 60 to 75 with COVID-19, enrolled during active disease. The sequenced material came from peripheral blood. The DNA reads TGCGCCAGCAGCCAAGAGGGACAGGGTAGGAACACCATATATTTT. This sequence encodes CASSQEGQGRNTIYF.